Below, 6 T cell receptor beta chains from the same sample are listed, as sequenced in a study of blood T cells in healthy people across ages. Primed by a sample-barcoded 5' primer and a J-beta primer mix, a second PCR proceeded for about 6 to 12 cycles. TCRdb reprocessed the 5' RACE reads with MiXCR, giving one entry per CDR3 protein. The repertoire holds roughly 730,000 distinct CDR3 sequences, with more than 50% as singletons. The sequencing sample was made of blood. These receptors were obtained from a man aged 40-49 years in good health.

This clonotype was counted a few times. The rearrangement uses TRBV7-2 and TRBJ2-1, with TRBD2 identical over 11 bases. Germline trimming cut 3 bases from V and 6 bases from J; bases unmatched to any gene: 10. CDR1 is SGHTA, CDR2 FQGNSA, per germline. The CDR3 extends over 17 amino acids. The CDR3 DNA reads as TGTGCCAGCAGCTTCACCATTAGTACTAGCGGGAGCAATGAGCAGTTCTTC. This encodes CASSFTISTSGSNEQFF.

The CDR3 protein is CASSLARKTAYF. The CDR3 nucleotides read TGTGCCAGCAGTTTAGCACGGAAGACGGCGTACTTC. The rearrangement links TRBV12-3 or TRBV12-4 to TRBJ2-4; D not resolved. The CDR3 sequence is 12 residues long. V was pared by 0 bases and J by 15 bases, with 12 bases between.

The chain uses TRBV11-2 and TRBJ2-5, with a possible D match to TRBD1 (5 bases). V lost 5 bases to trimming and J lost 5 bases, with 9 bases between them. The CDR3 is made up of 12 amino acids. Germline V CDR1 and CDR2: SGHAT, FQNNGV. The CDR3 coding sequence is TGTGCCAGCAGCAGGGGATATGAGACCCAGTACTTC. This gives the protein CASSRGYETQYF.

The rearrangement uses TRBV27 and TRBJ2-2; D ambiguous. In germline, CDR1 is MNHEY, CDR2 SMNVEV (reference sequence). The CDR3 is made up of 15 amino acids. Trimming removed 3 bases at V and 8 bases at J, with 16 bases between. The CDR3 sequence is CASSLRTPAPGELFF. The CDR3 nucleotides are TGTGCCAGCAGTTTGAGGACCCCAGCTCCGGGGGAGCTGTTTTTT.

The chain has TRBV20-1 and TRBJ2-7; TRBD1 matches at 8 bases. In germline, CDR1 is DFQATT, CDR2 SNEGSKA (reference sequence). The CDR3 loop spans 13 amino acids. Trimming cost V 6 bases and J 1 base; bases outside gene matches: 5. The CDR3 bases are TGCAGTGCCTGGGGACAGGCGTCCTACGAGCAGTACTTC. Its protein is CSAWGQASYEQYF.

This clonotype was found a few times. J is TRBJ2-1 and V is TRBV6-5, with 10 bases that match TRBD2. This CDR3 region has 18 residues. CDR1 is MNHEY and CDR2 is SVGAGI in the germline V gene. The junction had 12 bases not matched to a gene; V was cut back by 3 bases and J by 4 bases. CDR3: CASSYRVLTSGKYNEQFF. The CDR3 DNA follows: TGTGCCAGCAGTTATAGAGTTCTAACTAGCGGGAAATACAATGAGCAGTTCTTC.